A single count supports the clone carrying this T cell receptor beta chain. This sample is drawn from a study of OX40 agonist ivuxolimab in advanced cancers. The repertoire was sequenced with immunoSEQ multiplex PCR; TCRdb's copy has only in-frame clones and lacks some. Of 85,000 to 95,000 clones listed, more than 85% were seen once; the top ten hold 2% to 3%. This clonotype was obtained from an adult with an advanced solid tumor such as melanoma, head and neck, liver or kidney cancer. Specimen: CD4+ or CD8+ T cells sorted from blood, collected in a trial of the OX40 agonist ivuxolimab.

The CDR3 protein is CSVGQGASNQPQHF. The CDR3 DNA is TGCAGCGTCGGCCAGGGGGCTAGCAATCAGCCCCAGCATTTT. V is TRBV29-1 and J is TRBJ1-5; 8 positions agree with TRBD1. V lost 6 bases to trimming and J lost 0 bases; unmatched junction nucleotides: 4. Germline CDR1 is SQVTM and CDR2 is ANQGSEA. The CDR3 is 14 amino acids.